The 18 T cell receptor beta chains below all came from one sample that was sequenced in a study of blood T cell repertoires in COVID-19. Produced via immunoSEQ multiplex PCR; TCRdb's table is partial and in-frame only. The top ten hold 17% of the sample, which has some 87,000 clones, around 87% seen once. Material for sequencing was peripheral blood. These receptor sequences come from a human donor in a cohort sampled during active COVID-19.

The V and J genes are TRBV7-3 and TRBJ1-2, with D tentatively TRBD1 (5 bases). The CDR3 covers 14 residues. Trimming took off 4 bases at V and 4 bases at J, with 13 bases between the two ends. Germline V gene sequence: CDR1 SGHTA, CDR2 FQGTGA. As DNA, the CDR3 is TGTGCCAGCAGCTCCGACAGTTTCACCTATGGCTACACCTTC. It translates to CASSSDSFTYGYTF.

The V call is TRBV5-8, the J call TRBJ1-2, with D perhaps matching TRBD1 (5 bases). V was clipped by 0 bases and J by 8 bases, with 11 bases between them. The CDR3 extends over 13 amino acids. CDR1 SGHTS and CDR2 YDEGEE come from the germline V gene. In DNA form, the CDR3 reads TGTGCCAGCAGCTTGGGTCAGGGTATCGGCTACACCTTC. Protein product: CASSLGQGIGYTF.

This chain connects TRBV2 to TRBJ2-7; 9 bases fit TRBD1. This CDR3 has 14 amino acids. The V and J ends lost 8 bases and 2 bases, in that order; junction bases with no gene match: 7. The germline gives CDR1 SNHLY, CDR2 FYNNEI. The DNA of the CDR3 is TGTGCCAGCGGAAGCCGGACAGGGGCCTACGAGCAGTACTTC. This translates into CASGSRTGAYEQYF.

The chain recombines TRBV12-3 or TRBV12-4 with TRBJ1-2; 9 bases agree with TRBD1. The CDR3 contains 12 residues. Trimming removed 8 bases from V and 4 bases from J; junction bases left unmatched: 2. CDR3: CASPGQGYGYTF. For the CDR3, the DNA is TGTGCCAGCCCGGGACAGGGCTATGGCTACACCTTC.

The CDR3 is CSASYGQGADQPQHF. DNA of the CDR3: TGCAGTGCTAGTTATGGGCAGGGGGCGGATCAGCCCCAGCATTTT. The gene calls are TRBV20-1 and TRBJ1-5; TRBD1 matches at 8 bases. With 3 bases clipped from V and 5 bases from J, the junction kept 9 bases outside the gene matches. From germline, CDR1 is DFQATT and CDR2 SNEGSKA (reference sequence). This CDR3 has 15 amino acids.

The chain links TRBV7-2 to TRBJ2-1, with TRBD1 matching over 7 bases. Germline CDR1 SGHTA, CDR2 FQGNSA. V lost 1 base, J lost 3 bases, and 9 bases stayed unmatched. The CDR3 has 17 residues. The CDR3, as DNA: TGTGCCAGCAGCTTAGTCCACCGCGCAGGGGGCTACAATGAGCAGTTCTTC. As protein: CASSLVHRAGGYNEQFF.

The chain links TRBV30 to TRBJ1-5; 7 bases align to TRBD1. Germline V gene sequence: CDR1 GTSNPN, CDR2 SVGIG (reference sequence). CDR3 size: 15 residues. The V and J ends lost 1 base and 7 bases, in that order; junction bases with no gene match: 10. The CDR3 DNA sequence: TGTGCCTGGAGTGGCCGACAGGGATCCCGGCAGCCCCAGCATTTT. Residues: CAWSGRQGSRQPQHF.

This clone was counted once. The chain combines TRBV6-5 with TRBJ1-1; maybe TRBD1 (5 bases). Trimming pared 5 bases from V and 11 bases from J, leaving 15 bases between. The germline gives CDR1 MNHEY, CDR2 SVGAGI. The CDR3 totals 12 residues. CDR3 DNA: TGTGCCAGCAGTAAAAAGGGGTTGGAGGCTTTCTTT. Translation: CASSKKGLEAFF.

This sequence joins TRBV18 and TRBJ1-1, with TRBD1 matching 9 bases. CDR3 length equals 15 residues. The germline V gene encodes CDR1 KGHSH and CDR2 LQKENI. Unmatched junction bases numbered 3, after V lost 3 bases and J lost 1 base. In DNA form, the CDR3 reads TGTGCCAGCTCACCCGGGACAGGGAAGAACACTGAAGCTTTCTTT. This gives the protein CASSPGTGKNTEAFF.

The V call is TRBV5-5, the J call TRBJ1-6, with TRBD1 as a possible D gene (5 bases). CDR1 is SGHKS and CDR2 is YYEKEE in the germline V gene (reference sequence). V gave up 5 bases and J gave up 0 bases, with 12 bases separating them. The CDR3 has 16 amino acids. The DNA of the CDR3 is TGTGCCAGCAGTCCTCAGGGTGGCTCCTATAATTCACCCCTCCACTTT. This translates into CASSPQGGSYNSPLHF.

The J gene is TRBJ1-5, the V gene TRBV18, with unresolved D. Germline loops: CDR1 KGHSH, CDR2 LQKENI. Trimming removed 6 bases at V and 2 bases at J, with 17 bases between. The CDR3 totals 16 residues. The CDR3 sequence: CASSQSLPAGNQPQHF. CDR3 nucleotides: TGTGCCAGCTCCCAAAGCCTCCCGGCGGGCAATCAGCCCCAGCATTTT.

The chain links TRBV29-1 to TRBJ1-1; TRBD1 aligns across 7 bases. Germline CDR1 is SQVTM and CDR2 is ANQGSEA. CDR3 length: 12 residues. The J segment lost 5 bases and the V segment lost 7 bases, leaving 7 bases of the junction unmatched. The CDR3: CSARTGLTEAFF. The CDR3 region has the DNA TGCAGCGCTAGGACAGGCCTAACTGAAGCTTTCTTT.

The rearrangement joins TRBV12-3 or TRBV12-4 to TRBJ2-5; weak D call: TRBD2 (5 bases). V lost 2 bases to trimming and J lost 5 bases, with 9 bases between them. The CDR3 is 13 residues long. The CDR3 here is CASSLYRRETQYF. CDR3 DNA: TGTGCCAGCAGTTTATACCGGAGGGAGACCCAGTACTTC.

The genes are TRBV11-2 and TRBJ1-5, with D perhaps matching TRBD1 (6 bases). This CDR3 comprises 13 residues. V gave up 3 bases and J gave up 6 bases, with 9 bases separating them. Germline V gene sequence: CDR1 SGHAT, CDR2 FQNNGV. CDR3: CASSLGHLQPQHF. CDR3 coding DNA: TGTGCCAGCAGCTTGGGACACCTTCAGCCCCAGCATTTT.

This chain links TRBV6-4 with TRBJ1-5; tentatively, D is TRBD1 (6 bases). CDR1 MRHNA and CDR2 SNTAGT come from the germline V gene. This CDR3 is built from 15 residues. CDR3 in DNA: TGTGTCAAGAAGGGGTCAGGGGATGAGGGCCAGCCCCAGCATTTT. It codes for CVKKGSGDEGQPQHF.

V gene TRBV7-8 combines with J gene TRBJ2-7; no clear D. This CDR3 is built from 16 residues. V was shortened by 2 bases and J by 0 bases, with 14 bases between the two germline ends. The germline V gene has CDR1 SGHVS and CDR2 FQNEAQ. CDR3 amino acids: CASSLRSRAGSYEQYF. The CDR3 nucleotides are TGTGCCAGCAGCTTAAGGTCCAGAGCAGGCTCCTACGAGCAGTACTTC.

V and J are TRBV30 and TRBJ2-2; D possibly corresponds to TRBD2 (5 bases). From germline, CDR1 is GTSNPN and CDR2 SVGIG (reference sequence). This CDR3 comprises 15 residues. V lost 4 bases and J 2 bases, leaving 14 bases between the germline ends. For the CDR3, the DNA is TGTGCCTGGAAGCGGTCTCGGGCAAACACCGGGGAGCTGTTTTTT. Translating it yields CAWKRSRANTGELFF.

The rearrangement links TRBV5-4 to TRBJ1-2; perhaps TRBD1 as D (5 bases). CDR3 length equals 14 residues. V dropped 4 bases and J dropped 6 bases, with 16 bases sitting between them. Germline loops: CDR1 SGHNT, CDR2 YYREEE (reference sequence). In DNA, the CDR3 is TGTGCCAGCAGCACAGCAGGGAGGGTCGATGGCTACACCTTC. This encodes CASSTAGRVDGYTF.